This TCR beta chain was found in a study of blood T cell repertoires in COVID-19. Study-level information: The samples span acute and convalescent COVID-19 from the United States, Italy and Spain. PBMCs, B-cell-depleted T cells, or T cells were the source of the cDNA or gDNA that made up the material.

This clone was observed a handful of times. Authors' methods: Amplification with reference gene primers provided the estimates of nucleated cell counts. Measured with immunoSEQ multiplex PCR; TCRdb has only the in-frame clones, and not every one. Clone size and V and J calls were adopted from that table, with D and trimming inferred from the DNA. The sample holds 200,000 to 300,000 clones, 83% seen once. This sequence was found in a human donor in a cohort sampled during active COVID-19. The sequenced material came from peripheral blood.

The CDR3 here is CASSTDRINTEAFF. Here the CDR3 DNA reads TGCGCCAGCAGTACCGACAGGATTAACACTGAAGCTTTCTTT. The chain couples TRBV10-1 to TRBJ1-1; tentative D call: TRBD1 (6 bases). V lost 5 bases to trimming and J lost 2 bases, with 12 bases between them. This CDR3 contains 14 residues. Per germline, CDR1 WNHNN and CDR2 SYGVQD (reference sequence).